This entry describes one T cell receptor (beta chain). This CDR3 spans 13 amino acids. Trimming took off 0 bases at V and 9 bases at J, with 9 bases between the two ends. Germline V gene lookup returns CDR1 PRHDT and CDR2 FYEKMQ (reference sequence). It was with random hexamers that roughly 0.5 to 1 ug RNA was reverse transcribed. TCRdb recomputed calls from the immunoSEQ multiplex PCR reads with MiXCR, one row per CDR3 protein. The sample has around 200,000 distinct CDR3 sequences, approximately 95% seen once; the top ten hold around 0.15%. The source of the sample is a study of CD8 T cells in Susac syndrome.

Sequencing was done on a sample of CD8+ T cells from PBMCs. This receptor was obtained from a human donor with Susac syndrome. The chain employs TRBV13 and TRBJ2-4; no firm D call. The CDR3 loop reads CASSLGASLIQYF. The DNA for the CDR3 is TGTGCCAGCAGCTTAGGGGCCTCTCTCATTCAGTACTTC.